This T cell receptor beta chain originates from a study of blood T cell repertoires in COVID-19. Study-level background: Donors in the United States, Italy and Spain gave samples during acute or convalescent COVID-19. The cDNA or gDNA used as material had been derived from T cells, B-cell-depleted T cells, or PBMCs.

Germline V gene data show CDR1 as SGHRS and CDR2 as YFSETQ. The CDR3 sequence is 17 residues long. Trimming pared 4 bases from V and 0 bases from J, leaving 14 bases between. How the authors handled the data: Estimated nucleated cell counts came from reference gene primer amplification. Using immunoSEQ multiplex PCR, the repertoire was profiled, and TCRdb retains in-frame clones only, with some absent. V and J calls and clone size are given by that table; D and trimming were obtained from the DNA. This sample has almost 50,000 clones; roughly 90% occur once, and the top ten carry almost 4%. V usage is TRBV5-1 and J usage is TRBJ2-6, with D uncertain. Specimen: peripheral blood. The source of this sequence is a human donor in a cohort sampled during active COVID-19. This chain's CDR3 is CASSDSPLGSGANVLTF. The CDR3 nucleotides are TGCGCCAGCAGCGACTCTCCCTTGGGCTCTGGGGCCAACGTCCTGACTTTC.